This T cell receptor (beta chain) is drawn from a study of blood T cells in healthy people across ages. The V gene lost 7 bases and the J gene lost 6 bases, with 16 bases spanning the gap. The CDR3 has 13 residues. The germline V gene encodes CDR1 DFQATT and CDR2 SNEGSKA (reference sequence). A second PCR of roughly 6 to 12 cycles used a sample-barcoded 5' primer and a J-beta primer mix. TCRdb redid the calling of the 5' RACE reads with MiXCR, one entry per CDR3 protein. The sample has roughly 500,000 distinct CDR3 sequences; 27% are singletons. The V gene is TRBV20-1, the J gene TRBJ2-1; no firm D call. Source material: blood. This TCR was sampled from a woman between 70 and 85 years old in good health. CDR3 residues: CSEVRLPGNEQFF. The CDR3 region has the DNA TGCAGTGAAGTCAGACTCCCTGGCAATGAGCAGTTCTTC.